Below are 4 T cell receptor beta chains sequenced from a single sample in a study of blood T cell repertoires in COVID-19. Clones were sequenced by immunoSEQ multiplex PCR, and TCRdb holds only the in-frame ones, with some missing. The data hold under 350,000 clones, with 85% to 90% observed a single time. The sample taken for sequencing was peripheral blood. The origin of the receptors is a man between 65 and 85 years old with acute or convalescent COVID-19.

DNA for the CDR3: TGCGCCAGCAGCTTGGGCCTAGCGGGAGATAATGCGGTTGAGCAGTTCTTC. It specifies CASSLGLAGDNAVEQFF. The rearrangement uses TRBV5-1 and TRBJ2-1; TRBD2 agrees at 10 bases. This CDR3 is 17 amino acids long. Germline-derived CDR1 and CDR2 are SGHRS and YFSETQ. V shed 0 bases, J shed 9 bases, and the junction held 12 bases outside the gene matches.

CDR3 sequence (DNA): TGTGCCAGCGCGGGGTGGGGTCAGCCCCAGCATTTT. Protein product: CASAGWGQPQHF. The chain uses TRBV12-3 or TRBV12-4 and TRBJ1-5; D call uncertain. CDR3 length: 12 amino acids. Trimming left V 8 bases short and J 6 bases short, with 11 bases between.

This chain uses TRBV6-2 or TRBV6-3 with TRBJ1-2; D perhaps matches TRBD1 (6 bases). Between the trimmed V and J ends, which lost 2 bases and 8 bases, there was a span of 12 bases. The CDR3 extends over 13 amino acids. Looked up from germline, CDR1 is MNHEY and CDR2 is SVGEGT. The chain's CDR3 is CASSYEAGVGYTF. The CDR3 nucleotides read TGTGCCAGCAGTTACGAAGCAGGGGTCGGCTACACCTTC.

The chain employs TRBV6-1 and TRBJ2-7, with a tentative D call TRBD2 (6 bases). Germline-derived CDR1 and CDR2 are MNHNS and SASEGT. Trimming left V 2 bases short and J 1 base short, with 9 bases between. The CDR3 sequence is 14 residues long. CDR3 region: CASSEMGLSYEQYF. The DNA for the CDR3 is TGTGCCAGCAGTGAAATGGGACTTTCCTACGAGCAGTACTTC.